Reported below is one TCR beta chain. Its antigen is not identified. Germline loops: CDR1 GTSNPN, CDR2 SVGIG (reference sequence). J lost 5 bases, V lost 4 bases, and 8 bases had no gene match. The CDR3 covers 14 residues. This sample is part of a study of OX40 agonist ivuxolimab in advanced cancers. At the level of the study: Eligibility rules accepted prior anti-PD-1, anti-PD-L1 or anti-CTLA-4 therapy, and 30% to 40% had some.

Libraries were prepared by immunoSEQ multiplex PCR; TCRdb keeps only in-frame clonotypes and omits some of them. Here the sample spans roughly 90,000 clones, 87% being singletons. Study findings and constraints: The 0.1-3.0 mg/kg partial responders had among the lowest clonal expansion.

The genes are TRBV30 and TRBJ1-1; 9 bases fit TRBD1. The sample was CD4+ or CD8+ T cells sorted from blood, taken in a trial of the OX40 agonist ivuxolimab. The receptor was derived from an adult with an advanced solid tumor such as melanoma, head and neck, liver or kidney cancer. The CDR3 protein is CAWNPGTGRTEAFF. Here the CDR3 DNA reads TGTGCCTGGAACCCCGGGACAGGGAGGACTGAAGCTTTCTTT. Looking up the rest from reference TRBV30 and TRBJ1-1 gives the full variable domain: SQTIHQWPATLVQPVGSPLSLECTVEGTSNPNLYWYRQAAGRGLQLLFYSVGIGQISSEVPQNLSASRPQDRQFILSSKKLLLSDSGFYLCAWNPGTGRTEAFFGQGTRLTVV.